Below are 26 T cell receptor beta chains sequenced from a single sample in a study of blood T cell repertoires in COVID-19. The assay was immunoSEQ multiplex PCR, and TCRdb's table has in-frame clones only and misses some. The repertoire consists of about 200,000 clones, with around 90% occurring once and the leading ten covering 1.2%. The sequenced sample consisted of PBMCs or T cells enriched from blood (not recorded which). These receptor sequences come from a man in his thirties or forties who had recovered from COVID-19.

CDR3 sequence: CASSLAGGPADTQYF. The CDR3 DNA sequence: TGTGCCAGCAGCTTAGCGGGGGGGCCGGCAGATACGCAGTATTTT. The chain couples TRBV7-2 to TRBJ2-3; weak D call: TRBD2 (7 bases). With 0 bases removed from V and 4 bases from J, the gap between germline ends came to 11 bases. Per the germline V gene, CDR1 is SGHTA and CDR2 is FQGNSA. The CDR3 covers 15 residues.

The V call is TRBV19, the J call TRBJ2-7, with TRBD1 matching over 9 bases. The CDR3 spans 13 residues. Germline loops: CDR1 LNHDA, CDR2 SQIVND (reference sequence). V gave up 6 bases and J gave up 3 bases; unmatched junction bases: 3. DNA for the CDR3: TGTGCCAGTAGCAAGACAGGGGGCTACGAGCAGTACTTC. Encoded protein: CASSKTGGYEQYF. Complete variable domain (other parts from reference TRBV19 and TRBJ2-7): DGGITQSPKYLFRKEGQNVTLSCEQNLNHDAMYWYRQDPGQGLRLIYYSQIVNDFQKGDIAEGYSVSREKKESFPLTVTSAQKNPTAFYLCASSKTGGYEQYFGPGTRLTVT.

This clone appeared a single time. The chain couples TRBV6-5 to TRBJ2-1, with 9 positions matching TRBD1. Germline-derived CDR1 and CDR2 are MNHEY and SVGAGI. CDR3 length: 15 residues. The V and J ends lost 2 bases and 10 bases, in that order; junction bases with no gene match: 9. The CDR3 here is CASSYRGQGGYEQFF. The CDR3 DNA reads TGTGCCAGCAGTTACAGGGGACAGGGAGGTTACGAGCAGTTCTTC.

J is TRBJ1-2 and V is TRBV6-5; tentative D call: TRBD1 (5 bases). The germline V and J ends were trimmed by 7 bases and 8 bases, with 17 bases remaining between them. The CDR3 consists of 13 residues. From germline, CDR1 is MNHEY and CDR2 SVGAGI. The CDR3 bases are TGTGCCAGCACCGCACGGGGGGTGGGAGGCTACACCTTC. The encoded protein is CASTARGVGGYTF.

The chain couples TRBV7-8 to TRBJ1-6; weak D call: TRBD1 (5 bases). V was shortened by 5 bases and J by 8 bases, with 10 bases between the two germline ends. This CDR3 comprises 13 residues. Germline CDR1 and CDR2: SGHVS and FQNEAQ. The CDR3 DNA reads TGTGCCAGCAGCCTAACGGGGGATTCACCCCTCCACTTT. It translates to CASSLTGDSPLHF.

V gene TRBV4-2 combines with J gene TRBJ2-3, with 8 bases identical to TRBD1. Germline V lookup: CDR1 LGHNA, CDR2 YNFKEQ. The CDR3 loop spans 16 amino acids. Trimming at V came to 2 bases and at J to 4 bases, leaving 8 bases not matched to a gene. As DNA, the CDR3 is TGTGCCAGCAGCCAATACAGGGGGGTTGGTTCAGATACGCAGTATTTT. Translating it yields CASSQYRGVGSDTQYF.

This clone was counted between two and nine times. This chain connects TRBV15 to TRBJ2-7, with D possibly being TRBD1 (7 bases). CDR1 is LNHNV and CDR2 is YYDKDF in the germline V gene (reference sequence). With 7 bases removed from V and 0 bases from J, the gap between germline ends came to 16 bases. This CDR3 spans 15 amino acids. The chain's CDR3 is CATTLSRGASYEQYF. Written as DNA, the CDR3 is TGTGCCACCACCCTTTCCAGGGGGGCCTCCTACGAGCAGTACTTC.

The V call is TRBV7-6, the J call TRBJ2-5; 9 bases align to TRBD1. V lost 5 bases, J lost 6 bases, and 16 bases stayed unmatched. This CDR3 region has 17 residues. Per the germline V gene, CDR1 is SGHVS and CDR2 is FNYEAQ. This CDR3 is CASSLYPRGDRVKTQYF. The CDR3 nucleotides are TGTGCCAGCAGCCTCTATCCGAGGGGGGACAGGGTCAAGACCCAGTACTTC.

This clone was picked up one time. The chain joins TRBV3-1 (or the pseudogene TRBV3-2) to TRBJ1-2, with D unclear. V dropped 4 bases and J dropped 3 bases, with 12 bases sitting between them. The CDR3 runs to 14 residues. CDR1 and CDR2 (germline): LGHDT, YNNKEL (reference sequence). The CDR3 DNA follows: TGTGCCAGCAGCCGCGGGCAGGACCACTATGGCTACACCTTC. This encodes CASSRGQDHYGYTF.

The V gene is TRBV4-3, the J gene TRBJ2-6; D call uncertain. Germline CDR1 reads LGHNA; CDR2 reads YSLEER. The CDR3 is 14 amino acids. Trimming removed 0 bases from V and 4 bases from J, with 4 bases in between. CDR3 sequence reads: CASSQDPGANVLTF. The CDR3 nucleotides are TGCGCCAGCAGCCAAGATCCGGGGGCCAACGTCCTGACTTTC.

This chain links TRBV10-3 with TRBJ2-1, with 7 bases matching TRBD1. Trimming cost V 3 bases and J 8 bases; bases outside gene matches: 7. The CDR3 consists of 14 residues. Germline V gene lookup returns CDR1 ENHRY and CDR2 SYGVKD. The CDR3 loop is CAISDQEGADEQFF. CDR3 coding DNA: TGTGCCATCAGTGATCAAGAGGGGGCCGATGAGCAGTTCTTC.

The chain carries TRBV28 and TRBJ2-3, with D tentatively TRBD2 (5 bases). Germline CDR1 reads MDHEN; CDR2 reads SYDVKM. The V and J ends lost 8 bases and 1 base respectively, with 16 bases between them. The CDR3 is 15 amino acids. This CDR3 is CASCKRMLRTDTQYF. CDR3 DNA sequence: TGTGCCAGCTGTAAGCGGATGCTTCGCACAGATACGCAGTATTTT.

About this clone: One end of the junction does not line up with germline, which may come from a read error. The chain is built from TRBV7-7 and TRBJ2-5, with D perhaps matching TRBD2 (6 bases). CDR3 length equals 15 residues. Germline assignment: CDR1 SSHAT and CDR2 FNYEAQ (reference sequence). CDR3 DNA sequence: TGTGCTAGCAGCATGGGACTTCCCTTTAGAGAGACCCAGTACTTC. Residues: CASSMGLPFRETQYF.

The J gene is TRBJ2-7, the V gene TRBV5-4, with 7 bases identical to TRBD1. V lost 3 bases to trimming and J lost 2 bases; unmatched junction nucleotides: 2. Germline-derived CDR1 and CDR2 are SGHNT and YYREEE (reference sequence). The CDR3 runs 13 residues. The CDR3 coding sequence is TGTGCCAGCAGCTGGGACAGTCCCTACGAGCAGTACTTC. Translated, it gives CASSWDSPYEQYF.

The rearrangement links TRBV29-1 to TRBJ2-1; 14 nucleotides align to TRBD2. J lost 8 bases, V lost 1 base, and 10 bases had no gene match. CDR1 and CDR2 from the germline V gene are SQVTM and ANQGSEA. CDR3 length equals 17 residues. CDR3 coding DNA: TGCAGCGTTGAAGGACTAGCGGGAGGGACGGCAACCGATGAGCAGTTCTTC. Its protein product is CSVEGLAGGTATDEQFF.

The chain combines TRBV6-6 with TRBJ2-7, with TRBD2 matching 12 bases. This CDR3 region has 16 residues. Per germline, CDR1 MNHNY and CDR2 SVGAGI (reference sequence). The ends lost 5 bases at V and 4 bases at J; junction bases unmatched: 9. CDR3 in amino acids: CASSTLAGGPSYEQYF. CDR3 DNA sequence: TGTGCCAGCAGTACTCTAGCGGGAGGGCCGAGTTACGAGCAGTACTTC.

This clone was seen a handful of times. This rearrangement joins TRBV7-6 to TRBJ1-4; no definite D call. This CDR3 has 16 amino acids. Germline V gene lookup returns CDR1 SGHVS and CDR2 FNYEAQ. Trimming cost V 5 bases and J 8 bases, with 21 bases left between them. The CDR3 loop is CASSPLIREGGEKLFF. The CDR3 nucleotides read TGTGCCAGCAGCCCACTTATTCGAGAGGGCGGGGAAAAACTGTTTTTT.

The chain uses TRBV5-1 and TRBJ2-3, with 8 bases that match TRBD2. This CDR3 is 15 amino acids long. V was pared by 1 base and J by 2 bases, with 3 bases of the junction left unmatched. Germline V lookup: CDR1 SGHRS, CDR2 YFSETQ. The CDR3 loop reads CASSLTSGHTDTQYF. In nucleotides, the CDR3 is TGCGCCAGCAGCTTGACTAGCGGACACACAGATACGCAGTATTTT.

This clone was seen just once. J is TRBJ2-2 and V is TRBV27, with TRBD2 as a possible D gene (5 bases). The CDR3 has 15 residues. The V end lost 5 bases, the J end lost 0 bases, and 10 bases lay between the germline ends. Germline V gene data show CDR1 as MNHEY and CDR2 as SMNVEV (reference sequence). CDR3 DNA sequence: TGTGCCAGCAGTCCTCCCGGGGCGAACACCGGGGAGCTGTTTTTT. This sequence encodes CASSPPGANTGELFF.

The chain carries TRBV7-8 and TRBJ2-7, with 11 positions matching TRBD2. Germline V gene data show CDR1 as SGHVS and CDR2 as FQNEAQ. The CDR3 length is 15 residues. The ends lost 5 bases at V and 3 bases at J; junction bases unmatched: 6. CDR3 protein: CASSAPSGRSYEQYF. The DNA for the CDR3 is TGTGCCAGCAGCGCCCCTAGCGGGAGGAGCTACGAGCAGTACTTC.

Only a few counts were recorded for this clone. This chain joins TRBV2 and TRBJ1-1, with D possibly matching TRBD1 (6 bases). The germline V gene encodes CDR1 SNHLY and CDR2 FYNNEI. This CDR3 has 14 amino acids. With 2 bases removed from V and 1 base from J, the gap between germline ends came to 8 bases. The CDR3 sequence is CASSELDRNTEAFF. Here the CDR3 DNA reads TGTGCCAGCAGTGAACTGGACAGGAACACTGAAGCTTTCTTT.

This sequence joins TRBV24-1 and TRBJ2-3; 8 nucleotides align to TRBD2. CDR3 length: 17 amino acids. V was pared by 0 bases and J by 3 bases, with 7 bases of the junction left unmatched. Germline V gene sequence: CDR1 KGHDR, CDR2 SFDVKD. CDR3 amino acids: CATSDLPSAGGTDTQYF. CDR3 bases: TGTGCCACCAGTGATTTGCCGAGCGCGGGGGGAACAGATACGCAGTATTTT.

This chain joins TRBV10-3 and TRBJ1-1; TRBD1 matches at 7 bases. The V segment lost 2 bases and the J segment 3 bases; nucleotides outside the gene matches: 9. The CDR3 sequence is 16 residues long. In germline, CDR1 is ENHRY, CDR2 SYGVKD. CDR3 protein: CAISEMTGSRHTEAFF. DNA for the CDR3: TGTGCCATCAGTGAGATGACAGGGTCCCGGCACACTGAAGCTTTCTTT.

Remarks on this clone: Other DNA sequences in this sample translate to the same CDR3. The rearrangement links TRBV18 to TRBJ1-5; 7 nucleotides line up with TRBD1. Germline lookup yields CDR1 KGHSH and CDR2 LQKENI. V was clipped by 3 bases and J by 5 bases; unmatched bases: 1. The length of the CDR3 is 13 residues. Written as DNA, the CDR3 is TGTGCCAGCTCACCCGACAGGGATCAGCCCCAGCATTTT. Translated, it gives CASSPDRDQPQHF. Full variable domain (missing parts from reference TRBV18 and TRBJ1-5): NAGVMQNPRHLVRRRGQEARLRCSPMKGHSHVYWYRQLPEEGLKFMVYLQKENIIDESGMPKERFSAEFPKEGPSILRIQQVVRGDSAAYFCASSPDRDQPQHFGDGTRLSIL.

This clone has ten or more counts. The V call is TRBV28, the J call TRBJ1-5, with D possibly matching TRBD1 (5 bases). The CDR3 runs 14 residues. V was clipped by 5 bases and J by 3 bases, with 11 bases between them. CDR1 is MDHEN, CDR2 SYDVKM, per germline. The CDR3 sequence: CASSVTVSNQPQHF. The CDR3 DNA sequence: TGTGCCAGCAGTGTGACAGTCTCCAATCAGCCCCAGCATTTT. The entire variable domain, with the rest obtained from reference TRBV28 and TRBJ1-5, is as follows: DVKVTQSSRYLVKRTGEKVFLECVQDMDHENMFWYRQDPGLGLRLIYFSYDVKMKEKGDIPEGYSVSREKKERFSLILESASTNQTSMYLCASSVTVSNQPQHFGDGTRLSIL.

The sample holds one count of this clone. V gene TRBV7-7 combines with J gene TRBJ1-3; TRBD1 agrees at 8 bases. CDR1 is SSHAT, CDR2 FNYEAQ, per germline (reference sequence). V lost 3 bases and J lost 1; bases outside the gene matches: 2. The CDR3 loop spans 15 amino acids. The CDR3 nucleotides read TGTGCCAGCAGCTTGGGGACAGGATCTGGAAACACCATATATTTT. It specifies CASSLGTGSGNTIYF.